This T cell receptor beta chain was captured in a study of blood T cell repertoires in COVID-19. About the study: Material from acute and convalescent COVID-19 was sourced from the United States, Italy and Spain. From T cells, B-cell-depleted T cells, or PBMCs came the material, which was cDNA or gDNA.

The length of the CDR3 is 15 residues. CDR1 is LGHNA, CDR2 YNFKEQ, per germline. Trimming took 2 bases from V and 4 from J, leaving 11 bases between them. Sequencing used immunoSEQ multiplex PCR; TCRdb keeps in-frame clones, though not all of them. The data contain roughly 150,000 clones, 83% of them seen just once; the ten biggest clones take up roughly 19%. The source material was peripheral blood. The rearrangement links TRBV4-2 to TRBJ2-2, with a possible D match to TRBD2 (6 bases). This TCR derives from a woman in her 70s who had recovered from COVID-19. For the CDR3, the DNA is TGTGCCAGCAGCCAACCCTTGACTAGCACCGGGGAGCTGTTTTTT. Protein product: CASSQPLTSTGELFF.